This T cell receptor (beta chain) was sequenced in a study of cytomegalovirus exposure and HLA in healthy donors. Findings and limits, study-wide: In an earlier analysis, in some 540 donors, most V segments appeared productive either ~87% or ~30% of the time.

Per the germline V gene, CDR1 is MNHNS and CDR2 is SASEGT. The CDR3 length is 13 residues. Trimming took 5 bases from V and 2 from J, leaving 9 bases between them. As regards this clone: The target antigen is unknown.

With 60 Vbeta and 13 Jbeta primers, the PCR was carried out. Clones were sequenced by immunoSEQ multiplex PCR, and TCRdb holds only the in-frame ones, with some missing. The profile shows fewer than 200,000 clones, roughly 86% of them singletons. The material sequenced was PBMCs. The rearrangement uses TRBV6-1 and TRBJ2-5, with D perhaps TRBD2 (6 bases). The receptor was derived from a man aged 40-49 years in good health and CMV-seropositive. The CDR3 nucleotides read TGTGCCAGCAGTTGGGACTCGCAAGAGACCCAGTACTTC. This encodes CASSWDSQETQYF.